The next 18 T cell receptor beta chains were all read from a single sample in a study of patients and donors after allogeneic stem cell transplantation. One entry per CDR3 protein results from TCRdb running MiXCR on the RT-PCR reads. The table shows roughly 200,000 distinct CDR3 sequences, with 35% to 45% occurring only once. Material for sequencing was blood, either unsorted or a sorted T cell fraction (not recorded which). The receptors were gathered from a human donor who was either an allogeneic HSCT recipient or a stem cell or donor lymphocyte infusion donor (not recorded which). It is not recorded whose cells these are; they may come from a transplant donor.

This clonotype was recorded a few times. The chain is built from TRBV20-1 and TRBJ2-7, with D tentatively TRBD1 (6 bases). V gave up 5 bases and J gave up 3 bases, with 14 bases separating them. CDR1 DFQATT and CDR2 SNEGSKA come from the germline V gene (reference sequence). The CDR3 totals 13 residues. The CDR3 sequence is CSACPDSHYEQYF. The CDR3 region has the DNA TGCAGTGCTTGCCCGGACAGTCACTACGAGCAGTACTTC.

The rearrangement uses TRBV5-5 and TRBJ2-7; no clear D. V lost 4 bases, J lost 6 bases, and 14 bases lay in between. CDR1 is SGHKS and CDR2 is YYEKEE in the germline V gene (reference sequence). The CDR3 is 13 amino acids. The chain's CDR3 is CASSLVRFSEQYF. In DNA, the CDR3 is TGTGCCAGCAGCCTAGTTAGGTTCAGCGAGCAGTACTTC.

The chain recombines TRBV7-8 with TRBJ1-5; 8 bases align to TRBD1. The V segment lost 5 bases and the J segment 3 bases; nucleotides outside the gene matches: 9. The CDR3 is 16 amino acids. Per germline, CDR1 SGHVS and CDR2 FQNEAQ. The CDR3 coding sequence is TGTGCCAGCAGCCCGGGACAGGAAACCTTCAATCAGCCCCAGCATTTT. This encodes CASSPGQETFNQPQHF. The full variable domain, rest sourced from reference TRBV7-8 and TRBJ1-5, is GAGVSQSPRYKVAKRGQDVALRCDPISGHVSLFWYQQALGQGPEFLTYFQNEAQLDKSGLPSDRFFAERPEGSVSTLKIQRTQQEDSAVYLCASSPGQETFNQPQHFGDGTRLSIL.

This chain links TRBV7-9 with TRBJ2-1; 10 nucleotides match TRBD2. CDR3 size: 21 residues. Germline CDR1 and CDR2: SEHNR and FQNEAQ (reference sequence). V trimming: 4 bases; J trimming: 0 bases; junction bases outside the gene matches: 18. The CDR3: CASSSTGWERGGLSSYNEQFF. CDR3 nucleotides: TGTGCCAGCAGCTCCACCGGATGGGAGCGGGGGGGACTAAGCTCCTACAATGAGCAGTTCTTC.

This chain connects TRBV20-1 to TRBJ1-4; 9 positions agree with TRBD1. Trimming at V came to 5 bases and at J to 3 bases, leaving 1 base not matched to a gene. The CDR3 contains 13 residues. Germline lookup yields CDR1 DFQATT and CDR2 SNEGSKA (reference sequence). The chain's CDR3 is CSARDRANEKLFF. Written as DNA, the CDR3 is TGCAGTGCTCGGGACAGGGCTAATGAAAAACTGTTTTTT.

The CDR3 protein is CASRPQLPTEAFF. The CDR3 region has the DNA TGTGCCAGCAGGCCACAGCTACCCACTGAAGCTTTCTTT. V and J are TRBV28 and TRBJ1-1; no reliable D call. The V end was cut by 6 bases, the J end by 4 bases, with 12 bases between. Germline lookup yields CDR1 MDHEN and CDR2 SYDVKM. The CDR3 loop spans 13 amino acids.

Notes on this clonotype: A read error may produce the germline difference seen at one junction end. V is TRBV29-1 and J is TRBJ2-5, with D perhaps TRBD1 or TRBD2 (5 bases each). CDR3 length: 13 amino acids. CDR1 and CDR2 (germline): SQVTM, ANQGSEA. The CDR3 protein is CSVKGKLLETRYF. CDR3 coding DNA: TGCAGCGTAAAGGGGAAATTACTAGAGACCCGGTACTTC.

This clonotype has only a few counts. V and J are TRBV7-9 and TRBJ2-7, with D uncertain. V was trimmed by 5 bases and J by 0 bases, leaving 8 bases between them. This CDR3 contains 13 residues. Germline CDR1 and CDR2: SEHNR and FQNEAQ (reference sequence). DNA for the CDR3: TGTGCCAGCAGCCCCTGGGCCTCCTACGAGCAGTACTTC. Translation gives CASSPWASYEQYF.

The chain joins TRBV25-1 to TRBJ1-5, with a possible D match to TRBD1 (6 bases). Germline V gives CDR1 MGHDK, CDR2 SYGVNS. This CDR3 region has 15 residues. V was trimmed by 6 bases and J by 3 bases, leaving 15 bases between them. CDR3 bases: TGTGCCAGCAGATACTCAGGGGAGTACAATCAGCCCCAGCATTTT. Translated, it gives CASRYSGEYNQPQHF.

V gene TRBV6-6 combines with J gene TRBJ1-5, with no clear D. Germline V gene sequence: CDR1 MNHNY, CDR2 SVGAGI (reference sequence). Trimming removed 4 bases from V and 5 bases from J, with 12 bases in between. This CDR3 has 14 amino acids. DNA for the CDR3: TGTGCCAGCAGTTCACCCGGGAAAGATCAGCCCCAGCATTTT. It encodes CASSSPGKDQPQHF.

The V and J genes are TRBV20-1 and TRBJ1-4; TRBD1 aligns across 11 bases. This CDR3 is built from 15 residues. V lost 6 bases and J lost 6; bases outside the gene matches: 9. Germline assignment: CDR1 DFQATT and CDR2 SNEGSKA (reference sequence). This chain's CDR3 is CSATGQGGSDEKLFF. The CDR3 bases are TGCAGTGCCACGGGACAGGGGGGCTCGGATGAAAAACTGTTTTTT.

The chain recombines TRBV4-1 with TRBJ1-2; a possible D gene is TRBD1 (5 bases). V was pared by 6 bases and J by 2 bases, with 13 bases between. This CDR3 region has 14 residues. Germline CDR1 is MGHRA and CDR2 is YSYEKL. CDR3 residues: CASSHYEGNYGYTF. The CDR3 DNA follows: TGCGCCAGCAGTCACTATGAGGGGAACTATGGCTACACCTTC.

The chain joins TRBV12-3 or TRBV12-4 to TRBJ2-3; D possibly corresponds to TRBD1 (6 bases). The CDR3 extends over 13 amino acids. The V and J ends lost 5 bases and 3 bases respectively, with 9 bases between them. CDR3 amino acids: CASSPQGTDTQYF. CDR3 in DNA: TGTGCCAGCAGTCCCCAGGGGACAGATACGCAGTATTTT.

The rearrangement links TRBV28 to TRBJ1-6; D is uncertain. V was clipped by 5 bases and J by 9 bases, with 8 bases between them. The CDR3 consists of 12 residues. CDR1 MDHEN and CDR2 SYDVKM come from the germline V gene. The DNA for the CDR3 is TGTGCCAGCAGTGAGACGGGTTCACCCCTCCACTTT. This encodes CASSETGSPLHF.

As DNA, the CDR3 is TGTGCCATCAGTGAGTCGGTTTACAAACTGTCCACAGATACGCAGTATTTT. Protein sequence: CAISESVYKLSTDTQYF. V is TRBV10-3 and J is TRBJ2-3; no clear D gene. The V and J ends lost 0 bases and 2 bases respectively, with 15 bases between them. CDR3 size: 17 residues. CDR1 and CDR2 from the germline V gene are ENHRY and SYGVKD.

The chain couples TRBV27 to TRBJ2-3; no definite D call. This CDR3 spans 14 amino acids. Trimming took off 3 bases at V and 2 bases at J, with 9 bases between the two ends. In germline, CDR1 is MNHEY, CDR2 SMNVEV (reference sequence). The CDR3 nucleotides read TGTGCCAGCAGTTTGGGCACCGCCACAGATACGCAGTATTTT. It yields the protein CASSLGTATDTQYF.

V is TRBV29-1 and J is TRBJ2-3; the D is unclear. The germline V gene encodes CDR1 SQVTM and CDR2 ANQGSEA. The CDR3 runs to 8 residues. V was trimmed by 5 bases and J by 7 bases, leaving 1 base between them. CDR3 DNA: TGCAGCGTTAATACGCAGTATTTT. Translated, it gives CSVNTQYF.

This clonotype occurred a few times. The rearrangement links TRBV5-6 to TRBJ1-1; weak D call: TRBD1 (5 bases). This CDR3 is built from 16 residues. Germline V gene sequence: CDR1 SGHDT, CDR2 YYEEEE. V lost 4 bases and J lost 3, with 19 bases in between. The CDR3 DNA reads as TGTGCCAGCAGCCTGGGGCCGTACAAAAAGGACACTGAAGCTTTCTTT. Translating it yields CASSLGPYKKDTEAFF.